The TCR beta chain described here comes from a study of shared clonotypes between healthy human individuals. Remarks on this clone: The antigen is unknown.

Study-wide findings and caveats: Non-shared clonotypes displayed generation probabilities falling below those of clonotypes present in all four donors. What naive subsets generally showed was a larger estimated richness than memory subsets showed.

The assay was immunoSEQ multiplex PCR, and TCRdb's table has in-frame clones only and misses some. The top ten clones hold around 0.45% of a sample with around 1.5 million clones, under 99% of them seen once. The CDR3 covers 15 residues. Germline V CDR1 and CDR2: SGDLS, YYNGEE. V dropped 2 bases and J dropped 2 bases, with 14 bases sitting between them. Sequencing was done on a sample of naive CD4+ T cells sorted from blood. The subset is: CD45RA+ positively selected. The source of this sequence is a man aged 25 to 45 in good health. V is TRBV9 and J is TRBJ2-7, with D possibly TRBD2 on 5 matching bases. The CDR3 here is CASSVSSSGAYEQYF. CDR3 nucleotide sequence: TGTGCCAGCAGCGTCAGTTCGAGCGGCGCCTACGAGCAGTACTTC. Full variable domain (missing parts from reference TRBV9 and TRBJ2-7): DSGVTQTPKHLITATGQRVTLRCSPRSGDLSVYWYQQSLDQGLQFLIQYYNGEERAKGNILERFSAQQFPDLHSELNLSSLELGDSALYFCASSVSSSGAYEQYFGPGTRLTVT.